This TCR beta chain originates from a study of blood T cell repertoires in COVID-19. Looking at the study overall: The United States, Italy and Spain provided the acute and convalescent COVID-19 samples. The analysed material was cDNA or gDNA that came from T cells, B-cell-depleted T cells, or PBMCs.

Source study methods: Reference gene primer amplification yielded estimated nucleated cell counts. Produced via immunoSEQ multiplex PCR; TCRdb's table is partial and in-frame only. Clone size and the V and J calls come from that table; the DNA yielded D and trimming. The table shows fewer than 400,000 clones, with 85% occurring only once. The CDR3 has 13 amino acids. In the case of this clone: The junction shows a germline mismatch at one end, possibly a read error.

The TCR was taken from a woman under 30 with acute or convalescent COVID-19. The specimen was peripheral blood. The rearrangement joins TRBV12-3 or TRBV12-4 to TRBJ1-2; D call uncertain. CDR3 nucleotides: TGTGCCAGCAGTCTAGCCGGAGACTATGGCTACACCTTC. Amino acids: CASSLAGDYGYTF.